The rows below give T cell receptor beta chains drawn from one sample of a study of beta chain features in type 1 diabetes. Sequencing was performed with immunoSEQ multiplex PCR; in TCRdb, only in-frame clones are kept and a portion is missing. Of 300,000 to 450,000 clones in the sample, around 12% were seen once. Sequencing used naive CD4+ T cells from blood. The receptor set was obtained from a man aged 18 to 30 in good health. Each CDR3 is given with its conserved first and last residue. D genes are given only for firm matches. Clone sizes are given selectively: once, few, many, or a class where the clone is expanded.

>-|TRBJ1-6|TRBV30|TRBD1
CAWRAGTGDSPLHF
TGTGCCTGGAGGGCCGGGACAGGGGATTCACCCCTCCACTTT
>-|TRBJ2-7|TRBV19|-
CASSKGVRMRGKYEQYF
TGTGCCAGTAGTAAGGGGGTAAGGATGAGGGGAAAGTACGAGCAGTACTTC
>-|TRBJ2-5|TRBV5-1|TRBD2
CASSPGGAGIQETQYF
TGCGCCAGCAGCCCGGGAGGAGCGGGGATCCAAGAGACCCAGTACTTC
>few|TRBJ2-5|TRBV30|-
CAWSPRETQYF
TGTGCCTGGAGTCCGCGGGAGACCCAGTACTTC
>-|TRBJ2-6|TRBV15|-
CATSRGGDSGANVLTF
TGTGCCACCAGCAGAGGGGGGGACTCTGGGGCCAACGTCCTGACTTTC
>-|TRBJ1-2|TRBV6-5|-
CASSRTLTDGYTF
TGTGCCAGCAGCCGGACTCTTACAGACGGCTACACCTTC
>-|TRBJ2-1|TRBV4-3|-
CASSQGEGTSQFF
TGCGCCAGCAGCCAAGGGGAAGGGACTTCACAGTTCTTC
>-|TRBJ2-7|TRBV29-1|TRBD2
CSVEREGGGEQYF
TGCAGCGTTGAACGGGAGGGCGGAGGGGAGCAGTACTTC
>-|TRBJ1-5|TRBV19|-
CASSIKGWTVSNQPQHF
TGTGCCAGTAGTATAAAGGGGTGGACGGTTAGCAATCAGCCCCAGCATTTT
>few|TRBJ2-1|TRBV15|-
CATSSRWGRYNEQFF
TGTGCCACCAGCAGCAGATGGGGGCGTTACAATGAGCAGTTCTTC
>-|TRBJ1-2|TRBV30|-
CAWSPGGPYGYTF
TGTGCCTGGAGCCCGGGGGGGCCCTATGGCTACACCTTC
>-|TRBJ1-1|TRBV6-5|TRBD1
CASSPPQGATEAFF
TGTGCCAGCAGTCCGCCACAGGGGGCCACTGAAGCTTTCTTT
>-|TRBJ2-3|TRBV7-3|-
CASNRGQSTDTQYF
TGTGCCAGCAACCGCGGACAGAGCACAGATACGCAGTATTTT
>-|TRBJ2-1|TRBV9|TRBD2
CASSVSSGSNEQFF
TGTGCCAGCAGCGTATCTAGCGGGAGCAATGAGCAGTTCTTC
>-|TRBJ2-3|TRBV25-1|-
CASSEQGRVVTDTQYF
TGTGCCAGCAGTGAACAGGGGCGCGTTGTCACAGATACGCAGTATTTT
>-|TRBJ2-5|TRBV7-3|-
CASSLKAPPSTQYF
TGTGCCAGCAGCTTAAAAGCCCCCCCGTCAACCCAGTACTTC
>few|TRBJ2-7|TRBV7-2|-
CASTQQGGPYEQYF
TGTGCCAGCACCCAGCAGGGAGGCCCCTACGAGCAGTACTTC
>-|TRBJ1-1|TRBV6-1|TRBD1
CASTGQGAGTEAFF
TGTGCCAGCACCGGACAGGGGGCGGGCACTGAAGCTTTCTTT
>few|TRBJ2-3|TRBV9|-
CASSPRTDHTDTQYF
TGTGCCAGCAGCCCCCGGACAGATCATACAGATACGCAGTATTTT
>few|TRBJ2-3|TRBV25-1|TRBD2
CASSEAGGKTDTQYF
TGTGCCAGCAGTGAAGCGGGAGGGAAGACAGATACGCAGTATTTT
>-|TRBJ1-5|TRBV30|-
CAWSFRGNQPQHF
TGTGCCTGGAGTTTTAGAGGCAATCAGCCCCAGCATTTT
>few|TRBJ2-7|TRBV6-5|TRBD1
CASSYRGQGRGEQYF
TGTGCCAGCAGTTACAGAGGACAGGGTCGGGGCGAGCAGTACTTC
>few|TRBJ2-7|TRBV6-5|TRBD2
CASSKLAGALYEQYF
TGTGCCAGCAGCAAACTAGCGGGGGCACTCTACGAGCAGTACTTC
>-|TRBJ2-3|TRBV19|-
CASSRNRDPDTQYF
TGTGCCAGTAGTAGGAACAGGGATCCAGATACGCAGTATTTT
>few|TRBJ1-2|TRBV6-5|TRBD1
CASRRTGGNYGYTF
TGTGCCAGCAGGCGGACAGGGGGGAACTATGGCTACACCTTC
>-|TRBJ1-1|TRBV10-3|TRBD1
CAISAGQGNTEAFF
TGTGCCATCAGCGCGGGACAGGGGAACACTGAAGCTTTCTTT
>once|TRBJ2-4|TRBV27|-
CASSFRGRGDIQYF
TGTGCCAGCAGCTTTAGAGGCCGCGGGGACATTCAGTACTTC
>-|TRBJ2-7|TRBV7-6|TRBD2
CASSLLAVNEQYF
TGTGCCAGCAGCTTACTAGCGGTTAACGAGCAGTACTTC
>few|TRBJ1-2|TRBV5-5|TRBD1
CASSWTGNGYTF
TGTGCCAGCAGCTGGACAGGGAATGGCTACACCTTC